One and the same sample provided the 14 T cell receptor beta chains below, sequenced in a study of blood T cells in healthy people across ages. A J-beta primer mix and a sample-barcoded 5' primer were used in a second PCR of roughly 6 to 12 cycles. TCRdb re-analysed the 5' RACE reads in MiXCR, keeping a single row per CDR3 protein. The top ten hold 30% to 45% of the sample, which has about 640,000 distinct CDR3 sequences, around three fifths seen once. The source material was blood. The receptors were sampled from a man between 60 and 75 years old in good health.

The chain couples TRBV10-3 to TRBJ2-1; TRBD1 or TRBD2 may be the D gene (6 bases each). The V gene's germline CDR1 is ENHRY and CDR2 SYGVKD. The V gene lost 5 bases and the J gene lost 3 bases, with 17 bases spanning the gap. The CDR3 has 16 residues. The CDR3 DNA reads as TGTGCCATCAGTCCCGAGGGGGGCCGAGGCTACAATGAGCAGTTCTTC. This translates into CAISPEGGRGYNEQFF.

The table lists this clonotype with a count of one. The gene calls are TRBV3-1 and TRBJ2-5; TRBD2 matches at 8 bases. The V gene's germline CDR1 is LGHDT and CDR2 YNNKEL (reference sequence). The CDR3 sequence is 16 residues long. V gave up 1 base and J gave up 5 bases; unmatched junction bases: 9. The CDR3 sequence: CASSQVRSGGTETQYF. Written as DNA, the CDR3 is TGTGCCAGCAGCCAAGTTCGCAGCGGGGGTACGGAGACCCAGTACTTC.

This rearrangement joins TRBV7-2 to TRBJ2-1; 7 nucleotides align to TRBD1. V shed 5 bases, J shed 3 bases, and the junction held 4 bases outside the gene matches. CDR3 size: 14 residues. Germline lookup yields CDR1 SGHTA and CDR2 FQGNSA. The chain's CDR3 is CASSKGQVYNEQFF. CDR3 coding DNA: TGTGCCAGCAGCAAAGGACAGGTCTACAATGAGCAGTTCTTC.

The chain has TRBV2 and TRBJ2-5, with D possibly TRBD1 on 5 matching bases. CDR3 length: 13 amino acids. Germline V gene sequence: CDR1 SNHLY, CDR2 FYNNEI. V dropped 4 bases and J dropped 2 bases, with 8 bases sitting between them. CDR3 in DNA: TGTGCCAGCAGTGTTAGACAGCAAGAGACCCAGTACTTC. Its translation: CASSVRQQETQYF.

The chain links TRBV10-3 to TRBJ2-3; a weak D match, TRBD2 (5 bases). CDR3 size: 17 residues. Germline V CDR1 and CDR2: ENHRY, SYGVKD. Trimming stripped 6 bases from V and 0 bases from J, with 19 bases between. Here the CDR3 reads CAIRREIGLASTDTQYF. The CDR3 bases are TGTGCCATCAGAAGAGAGATAGGGCTAGCTAGCACAGATACGCAGTATTTT.

A remark on this clonotype: The junction and the germline gene differ at one end; a read error may be behind it. V gene TRBV4-1 combines with J gene TRBJ2-7; 7 bases map to TRBD1. The DNA end favors TRBJ2-5, so the J call may be wrong. The CDR3 runs to 14 residues. Germline V CDR1 and CDR2: MGHRA, YSYEKL. CDR3 amino acids: CASSKEGAKETQYF. The CDR3 DNA reads TGCGCCAGCAGCAAAGAGGGGGCGAAGGAGACCCAGTACTTC.

There are a few counts of this clonotype. The chain is built from TRBV4-2 and TRBJ2-5; TRBD2 matches at 9 bases. The CDR3 has 18 residues. V shed 5 bases, J shed 3 bases, and the junction held 16 bases outside the gene matches. Germline assignment: CDR1 LGHNA and CDR2 YNFKEQ. The CDR3 nucleotides are TGTGCCAGCAGCTCGAGCGGGGGGCCGAACTACGACGAAGAGACCCAGTACTTC. Amino acids: CASSSSGGPNYDEETQYF.

V gene TRBV7-2 combines with J gene TRBJ1-4; maybe TRBD1 (5 bases). Trimming stripped 5 bases from V and 5 bases from J, with 18 bases between. The CDR3 is made up of 16 amino acids. Looked up from germline, CDR1 is SGHTA and CDR2 is FQGNSA. CDR3 sequence: CASSPLPGQVNEKLFF. In DNA form, the CDR3 reads TGTGCCAGCAGCCCACTACCAGGACAAGTGAATGAAAAACTGTTTTTT.

This clonotype was seen a handful of times. The chain recombines TRBV3-1 with TRBJ2-5; tentatively, D is TRBD1 or TRBD2 (5 bases each). Germline assignment: CDR1 LGHDT and CDR2 YNNKEL (reference sequence). Trimming removed 2 bases at V and 4 bases at J, with 14 bases between. The CDR3 covers 15 residues. DNA of the CDR3: TGTGCCAGCAGCCAACCTGGCAGGGACCCAGAGACCCAGTACTTC. Translating gives CASSQPGRDPETQYF.

This clonotype was seen only once. The rearrangement links TRBV20-1 to TRBJ2-3; D possibly corresponds to TRBD2 (7 bases). V lost 6 bases, J lost 0 bases, and 13 bases lay in between. CDR1 DFQATT and CDR2 SNEGSKA come from the germline V gene (reference sequence). The length of the CDR3 is 14 residues. This chain's CDR3 is CSANGGLSTDTQYF. The DNA of the CDR3 is TGCAGTGCGAACGGGGGGCTGAGCACAGATACGCAGTATTTT.

This clonotype was picked up one time. A junction boundary mismatches the germline segment, possibly from a read error. V and J are TRBV6-5 and TRBJ1-2, with no clear D. The length of the CDR3 is 14 residues. From germline, CDR1 is MNHEY and CDR2 SVGAGI. CDR3 nucleotide sequence: TGTGCCAGCGGACTCCGGGCAGCTAACTATGGCTTCACCTTC. It yields the protein CASGLRAANYGFTF.

CDR3 nucleotide sequence: TGTGCCAGCAGCCCCAGGGGGTTTAAGGGCTACGAGCAGTACTTC. Its protein product is CASSPRGFKGYEQYF. The V and J genes are TRBV5-6 and TRBJ2-5; TRBD1 agrees at 7 bases. The J call could be wrong; TRBJ2-7 is a better fit for the DNA end. The CDR3 sequence is 15 residues long. Germline CDR1 reads SGHDT; CDR2 reads YYEEEE.

CDR3 sequence (DNA): TGTGCCAGCAGCCCGTTCCAGGGGAGATCCGGGGAGCTGTTTTTT. It codes for CASSPFQGRSGELFF. The chain combines TRBV7-2 with TRBJ2-2, with D possibly TRBD1 on 6 matching bases. Germline CDR1 reads SGHTA; CDR2 reads FQGNSA. Trimming stripped 5 bases from V and 6 bases from J, with 16 bases between. This CDR3 is 15 amino acids long.

The chain employs TRBV10-3 and TRBJ2-5; TRBD2 matches at 13 bases. The CDR3 has 17 residues. V lost 5 bases and J lost 4; bases outside the gene matches: 10. Germline V lookup: CDR1 ENHRY, CDR2 SYGVKD. CDR3 amino acids: CAISSGTSGVLRETQYF. For the CDR3, the DNA is TGTGCCATCAGTTCCGGGACTAGCGGGGTACTTCGAGAGACCCAGTACTTC.